This TCR beta chain was captured in a study of post-analysis software for immune sequencing data. Study-wide background: Relapsing-remitting, secondary progressive and progressive-relapsing courses of multiple sclerosis were included.

On this clonotype: Its antigen is as yet unknown.

Points from the study as a whole: Patients used roughly five TRBV segments, including TRBV5-6, TRBV5-1 and TRBV20-1, more often than controls. A significant reduction in normalized Chao1 diversity was observed in multiple sclerosis patients versus controls.

Germline CDR1 reads SGHTA; CDR2 reads FQGNSA. The CDR3 length is 16 residues. Unmatched junction bases numbered 4, after V lost 5 bases and J lost 0 bases. Prepared TCR beta cDNA libraries contained unique molecular identifiers. Roughly 470,000 cDNA molecules came from about 1 to 10 million T cells. TCRdb passed the PCR reads through MiXCR, listing each CDR3 protein once. The table records about 680,000 distinct CDR3 sequences, 55% to 70% of them present only once. The chain employs TRBV7-2 and TRBJ1-3; 10 nucleotides match TRBD1. The specimen was blood. The receptor was derived from a girl aged 2 to 9 with multiple sclerosis. CDR3 DNA sequence: TGTGCCAGCAGCCTCCGGACAGGGGGCTCTGGAAACACCATATATTTT. Its translation: CASSLRTGGSGNTIYF.